The clone carrying this T cell receptor beta chain was detected a few times. Its antigen remains unidentified. Germline V CDR1 and CDR2: SGHDT, YYEEEE. Trimming shortened V by 2 bases and J by 9 bases, and 18 bases separated the two germline ends. The CDR3 is made up of 15 amino acids. The sample comes from a study of T-cell memory formation after mild COVID-19. The study's findings and limits: CD4+ contracting clones were mainly CM and EM; CD8+ ones, EMRA. Later expanders leaned CD4+, whereas clones that contracted between day 15 and 85 were balanced CD4/CD8. There were some responding clones in pre-infection memory, which suggested that cross-reactive memory had joined.

Constant-segment primers and 5'RACE yielded cDNA libraries for TCR alpha and TCR beta, each carrying sample barcodes and UMIs. MiXCR, run by TCRdb on the 5' RACE reads, gives a single entry per CDR3 protein. This sample yields about 430,000 distinct CDR3 sequences, of which about a sixth are seen a single time; roughly 21% belongs to the top ten. The chain uses TRBV5-6 and TRBJ2-1; D might be TRBD1 (5 bases). The TCR sequence derives from a man in his late teens or twenties who had mild COVID-19 (a few samples of this study predate the infection). Cell type and time point are not known. Sequencing was performed on PBMCs or a T cell subset sorted from them (not recorded which). The CDR3 loop is CASSFDSRHPGEQFF. As DNA, the CDR3 is TGTGCCAGCAGCTTCGACAGCCGCCATCCAGGTGAGCAGTTCTTC.